The 4 T cell receptor beta chains below were found in one sample sequenced in a study of identical twins. TCRdb passed the 5' RACE reads through MiXCR, listing each CDR3 protein once. The table lists 450,000 to 650,000 distinct CDR3 sequences, 9.5% to 10% of them singletons, with more than 2.5% in the top ten. The sample also formed part of further work on yellow fever vaccine responses in identical twins.

The specimen sequenced was PBMCs. The receptors were sampled from a woman younger than 30 in good health.

This chain connects TRBV19 to TRBJ2-1; 11 nucleotides line up with TRBD1. Losses at the gene ends were 6 bases for V and 8 bases for J; bases not matched to a gene: 6. This CDR3 region has 14 residues. CDR1 is LNHDA, CDR2 SQIVND, per germline (reference sequence). CDR3 residues: CASSRDRGLDEQFF. Written as DNA, the CDR3 is TGTGCCAGTAGCCGGGACAGGGGGTTGGATGAGCAGTTCTTC.

This clonotype was seen ten or more times. The V and J genes are TRBV6-2 or TRBV6-3 and TRBJ2-5, with 11 positions matching TRBD2. The CDR3 has 16 amino acids. V trimming: 7 bases; J trimming: 1 base; junction bases outside the gene matches: 8. Looked up from germline, CDR1 is MNHEY and CDR2 is SVGEGT. The CDR3 sequence: CASTWGLAELQETQYF. CDR3 sequence (DNA): TGTGCCAGCACCTGGGGACTAGCGGAACTCCAAGAGACCCAGTACTTC.

This clonotype was recorded many times. The gene calls are TRBV4-2 and TRBJ2-2, with 10 bases aligning to TRBD2. After removal of 4 bases from V and 1 base from J, the junction contained 3 bases not matched to a gene. Germline V gives CDR1 LGHNA, CDR2 YNFKEQ. The CDR3 has 16 amino acids. The CDR3 spells CASSPPSGGNTGELFF. For the CDR3, the DNA is TGTGCCAGCAGCCCCCCTAGCGGGGGGAACACCGGGGAGCTGTTTTTT.

There are many counts of this clonotype. The chain combines TRBV20-1 with TRBJ1-5; D gene unclear. Looked up from germline, CDR1 is DFQATT and CDR2 is SNEGSKA (reference sequence). The CDR3 sequence is 14 residues long. Trimming removed 6 bases from V and 0 bases from J, with 12 bases in between. The CDR3 is CSASDGSSNQPQHF. The CDR3 DNA follows: TGCAGTGCCTCGGACGGCAGTAGCAATCAGCCCCAGCATTTT.